Listed below are T cell receptor beta chains from one sample, sequenced in a study of TIL therapy for anti-PD-1-resistant metastatic lung cancer. Generated by immunoSEQ multiplex PCR, the TCRdb table keeps only in-frame clones and is missing some. The profile covers approximately 87,000 clones, with under 70% appearing a single time and roughly 11% taken by the ten largest. Sequences were derived from tumor tissue, sampled at baseline. These receptors were taken from a person between 30 and 80 years old with non-small cell lung cancer. Each CDR3 is given without its conserved first and last residue. Each record gives: V gene, J gene, CDR3 protein.

v_gene: TRBV3-1/TRBV3-2; j_gene: TRBJ1-1; CDR3aa: ASSQDGRLEAF
v_gene: TRBV6-5; j_gene: TRBJ1-5; CDR3aa: ASSPQAGRGQPQH
v_gene: TRBV2; j_gene: TRBJ2-5; CDR3aa: ASSESRTQY
v_gene: TRBV27; j_gene: TRBJ2-7; CDR3aa: ASSPRGISFYEQY
v_gene: TRBV2; j_gene: TRBJ1-2; CDR3aa: ASSARERGVYGYT
v_gene: TRBV15; j_gene: TRBJ2-7; CDR3aa: ATSRDTGTRGHEQY
v_gene: TRBV5-1; j_gene: TRBJ2-5; CDR3aa: ASSFLGIEETQY
v_gene: TRBV7-6; j_gene: TRBJ2-3; CDR3aa: ASSLAAAGGITDTQY
v_gene: TRBV4-1; j_gene: TRBJ2-3; CDR3aa: ASSHREGRGTDTQY
v_gene: TRBV7-2; j_gene: TRBJ2-5; CDR3aa: ASSSWGGETQY
v_gene: TRBV6-1; j_gene: TRBJ1-4; CDR3aa: ASSDQDRPTNEKLF
v_gene: TRBV7-3; j_gene: TRBJ2-1; CDR3aa: ASSLHTGTEQF
v_gene: TRBV19; j_gene: TRBJ2-1; CDR3aa: ASSSWDEQF
v_gene: TRBV6-2/TRBV6-3; j_gene: TRBJ2-1; CDR3aa: ASSYSIDRGRYNEQF
v_gene: TRBV7-9; j_gene: TRBJ1-4; CDR3aa: ASKQATNEKLF
v_gene: TRBV27; j_gene: TRBJ1-1; CDR3aa: ASSLYPPTGGAF
v_gene: TRBV6-2/TRBV6-3; j_gene: TRBJ1-1; CDR3aa: ASSYSDTTGEAF
v_gene: TRBV6-5; j_gene: TRBJ1-6; CDR3aa: ASSYSDSSYNSPLH
v_gene: TRBV5-1; j_gene: TRBJ1-2; CDR3aa: ASSLESGGYGYT
v_gene: TRBV6-4; j_gene: TRBJ2-1; CDR3aa: ASSDSGPTGGFRQF
v_gene: TRBV28; j_gene: TRBJ1-4; CDR3aa: ASSSTHRVGEKLF
v_gene: TRBV4-2; j_gene: TRBJ2-7; CDR3aa: ASSQDPAGPLSYEQY
v_gene: TRBV2; j_gene: TRBJ2-7; CDR3aa: ASRPLDRGVYEQY
v_gene: TRBV12-5; j_gene: TRBJ1-6; CDR3aa: ASDFNSPQGTESPLH
v_gene: TRBV28; j_gene: TRBJ1-1; CDR3aa: ASSPYGTQKAF
v_gene: TRBV6-2/TRBV6-3; j_gene: TRBJ2-7; CDR3aa: ASSYSTSGDEQY
v_gene: TRBV25-1; j_gene: TRBJ1-2; CDR3aa: ASSGRAYGYT
v_gene: TRBV27; j_gene: TRBJ2-3; CDR3aa: ASSFQDTQY
v_gene: TRBV30; j_gene: TRBJ2-7; CDR3aa: AWRGLAGGPRQY
v_gene: TRBV19; j_gene: TRBJ2-7; CDR3aa: ASKEGTGYYEQY
v_gene: TRBV7-6; j_gene: TRBJ2-1; CDR3aa: ASSLGYKGQGTYEQF
v_gene: TRBV9; j_gene: TRBJ2-3; CDR3aa: ASSPWASGNTDTQY
v_gene: TRBV25-1; j_gene: TRBJ2-3; CDR3aa: ASAPQLGPLDTQY
v_gene: TRBV3-1/TRBV3-2; j_gene: TRBJ2-3; CDR3aa: ASSQVTVNHTDTQY
v_gene: TRBV27; j_gene: TRBJ2-7; CDR3aa: ASSISPGTGHEQY
v_gene: TRBV10-3; j_gene: TRBJ1-1; CDR3aa: AITPRQETEAF
v_gene: TRBV11-2; j_gene: TRBJ2-7; CDR3aa: ASSVHQGYEQY
v_gene: TRBV5-4; j_gene: TRBJ1-5; CDR3aa: ASSFGAGGQPQH
v_gene: TRBV9; j_gene: TRBJ2-5; CDR3aa: ASSLGLMETQY
v_gene: TRBV27; j_gene: TRBJ2-2; CDR3aa: ASTPWGGTSKGGINTGELF
v_gene: TRBV6-2/TRBV6-3; j_gene: TRBJ1-4; CDR3aa: ASSPTQGAFEKLF
v_gene: TRBV7-8; j_gene: TRBJ1-6; CDR3aa: ASSLAFNSPLH
v_gene: TRBV10-3; j_gene: TRBJ2-7; CDR3aa: AISDLAGNYEQY
v_gene: TRBV1; j_gene: TRBJ2-2; CDR3aa: TSSQDGWSIPGTGELF
v_gene: TRBV4-1; j_gene: TRBJ1-4; CDR3aa: ASSRQTLRDRGQQLF
v_gene: TRBV4-1; j_gene: TRBJ2-7; CDR3aa: ASSQESLKGYEQY
v_gene: TRBV10-3; j_gene: TRBJ1-1; CDR3aa: ATGQGAGEAF
v_gene: TRBV24-1; j_gene: TRBJ2-3; CDR3aa: ATSDLRIPGLATDTQY
v_gene: TRBV7-8; j_gene: TRBJ1-3; CDR3aa: ASTPRLRTESGNTIY
v_gene: TRBV7-8; j_gene: TRBJ1-3; CDR3aa: ASSTTRQTSGNTIY
v_gene: TRBV5-5; j_gene: TRBJ2-3; CDR3aa: ASRETSGASTDTQY
v_gene: TRBV7-3; j_gene: TRBJ2-5; CDR3aa: ASSPGTKETQY
v_gene: TRBV5-5; j_gene: TRBJ2-3; CDR3aa: ASSLAPKTDTQY
v_gene: TRBV27; j_gene: TRBJ2-7; CDR3aa: ASSNGDPSTYEQY
v_gene: TRBV20-1; j_gene: TRBJ2-5; CDR3aa: SASGADRETQY